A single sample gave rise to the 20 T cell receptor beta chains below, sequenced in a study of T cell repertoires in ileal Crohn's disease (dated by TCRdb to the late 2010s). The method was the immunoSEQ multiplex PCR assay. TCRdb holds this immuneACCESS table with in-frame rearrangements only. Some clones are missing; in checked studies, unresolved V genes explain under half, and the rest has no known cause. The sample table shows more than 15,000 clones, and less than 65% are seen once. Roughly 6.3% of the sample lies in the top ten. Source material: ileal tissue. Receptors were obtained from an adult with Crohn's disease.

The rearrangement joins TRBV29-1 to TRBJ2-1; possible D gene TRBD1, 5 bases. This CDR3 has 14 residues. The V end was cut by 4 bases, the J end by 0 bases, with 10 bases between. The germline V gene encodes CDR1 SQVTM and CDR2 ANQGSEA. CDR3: CSVVGQGSYNEQFF. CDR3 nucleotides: TGCAGCGTTGTGGGTCAGGGCTCCTACAATGAGCAGTTCTTC.

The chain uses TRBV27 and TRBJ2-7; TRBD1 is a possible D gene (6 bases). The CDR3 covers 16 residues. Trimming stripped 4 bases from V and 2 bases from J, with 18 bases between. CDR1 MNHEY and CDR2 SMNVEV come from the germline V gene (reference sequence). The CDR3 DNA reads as TGTGCCAGCAGTTCCGCATATCAGGGGTGGACCTACGAGCAGTACTTC. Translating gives CASSSAYQGWTYEQYF.

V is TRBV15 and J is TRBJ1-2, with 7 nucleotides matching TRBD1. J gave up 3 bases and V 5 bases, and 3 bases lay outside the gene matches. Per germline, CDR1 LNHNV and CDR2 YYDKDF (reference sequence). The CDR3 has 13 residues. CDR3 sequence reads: CATSDRVHYGYTF. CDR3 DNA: TGTGCCACCAGCGACAGGGTGCACTATGGCTACACCTTC.

CDR3 DNA: TGTGCCAGCAGCGTCTGGGGGGTACCTAATGAGCAGTTCTTC. It translates to CASSVWGVPNEQFF. The chain employs TRBV9 and TRBJ2-1; D might be TRBD2 (6 bases). Looked up from germline, CDR1 is SGDLS and CDR2 is YYNGEE. The CDR3 has 14 amino acids. Trimming removed 2 bases from V and 7 bases from J, with 13 bases in between. Full variable domain (outside the CDR3, taken from reference TRBV9 and TRBJ2-1): DSGVTQTPKHLITATGQRVTLRCSPRSGDLSVYWYQQSLDQGLQFLIQYYNGEERAKGNILERFSAQQFPDLHSELNLSSLELGDSALYFCASSVWGVPNEQFFGPGTRLTVL.

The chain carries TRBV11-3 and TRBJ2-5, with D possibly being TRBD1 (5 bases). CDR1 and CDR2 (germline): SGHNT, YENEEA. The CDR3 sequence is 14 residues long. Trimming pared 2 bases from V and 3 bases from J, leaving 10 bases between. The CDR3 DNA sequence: TGTGCCAGCAGCTTATCTGACAGAGAAGAGACCCAGTACTTC. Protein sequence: CASSLSDREETQYF.

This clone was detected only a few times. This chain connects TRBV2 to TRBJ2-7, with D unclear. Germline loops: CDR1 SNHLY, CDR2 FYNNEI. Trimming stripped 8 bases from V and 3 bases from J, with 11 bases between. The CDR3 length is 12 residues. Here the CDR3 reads CASLREIYEQYF. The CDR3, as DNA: TGTGCCAGCCTCCGAGAGATCTACGAGCAGTACTTC. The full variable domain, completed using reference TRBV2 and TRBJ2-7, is EPEVTQTPSHQVTQMGQEVILRCVPISNHLYFYWYRQILGQKVEFLVSFYNNEISEKSEIFDDQFSVERPDGSNFTLKIRSTKLEDSAMYFCASLREIYEQYFGPGTRLTVT.

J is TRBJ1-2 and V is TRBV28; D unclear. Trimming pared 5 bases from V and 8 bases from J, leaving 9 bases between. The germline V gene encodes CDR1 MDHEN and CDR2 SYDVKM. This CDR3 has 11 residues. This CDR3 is CASSKTRGYTF. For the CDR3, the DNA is TGTGCCAGCAGTAAAACACGCGGCTACACCTTC.

The CDR3 sequence is CASTAGGAYGYTF. The CDR3 nucleotides are TGTGCCAGCACCGCAGGAGGGGCGTATGGCTACACCTTC. The chain recombines TRBV6-5 with TRBJ1-2, with D possibly matching TRBD1 (5 bases). Germline lookup yields CDR1 MNHEY and CDR2 SVGAGI. This CDR3 comprises 13 residues. V was cut by 7 bases and J by 5 bases, with 14 bases left in between.

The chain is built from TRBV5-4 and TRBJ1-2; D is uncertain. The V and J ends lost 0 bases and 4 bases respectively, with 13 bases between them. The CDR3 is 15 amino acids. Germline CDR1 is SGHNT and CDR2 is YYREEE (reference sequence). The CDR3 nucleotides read TGTGCCAGCAGCTTGGCCGGAGCTACTGGCTATGGCTACACCTTC. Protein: CASSLAGATGYGYTF.

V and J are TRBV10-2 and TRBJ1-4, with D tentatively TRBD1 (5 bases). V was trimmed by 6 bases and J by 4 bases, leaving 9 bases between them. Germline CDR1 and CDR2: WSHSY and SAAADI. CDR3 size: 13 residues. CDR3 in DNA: TGCGCCAGCAGCAGGGTGGATAATGAAAAACTGTTTTTT. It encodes CASSRVDNEKLFF.

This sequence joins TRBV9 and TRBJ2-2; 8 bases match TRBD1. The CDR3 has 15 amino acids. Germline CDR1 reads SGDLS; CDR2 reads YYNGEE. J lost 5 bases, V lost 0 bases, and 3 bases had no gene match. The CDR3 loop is CASSVGTGRTGELFF. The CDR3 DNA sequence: TGTGCCAGCAGCGTAGGGACAGGGAGAACCGGGGAGCTGTTTTTT.

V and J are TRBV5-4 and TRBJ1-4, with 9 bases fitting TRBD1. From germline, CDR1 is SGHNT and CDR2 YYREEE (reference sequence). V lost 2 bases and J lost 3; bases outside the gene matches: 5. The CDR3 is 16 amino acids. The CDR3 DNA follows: TGTGCCAGCAGCTTATCTAGGACAGGGGCTAATGAAAAACTGTTTTTT. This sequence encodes CASSLSRTGANEKLFF. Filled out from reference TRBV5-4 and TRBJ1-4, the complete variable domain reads ETGVTQSPTHLIKTRGQQVTLRCSSQSGHNTVSWYQQALGQGPQFIFQYYREEENGRGNFPPRFSGLQFPNYSSELNVNALELDDSALYLCASSLSRTGANEKLFFGSGTQLSVL.

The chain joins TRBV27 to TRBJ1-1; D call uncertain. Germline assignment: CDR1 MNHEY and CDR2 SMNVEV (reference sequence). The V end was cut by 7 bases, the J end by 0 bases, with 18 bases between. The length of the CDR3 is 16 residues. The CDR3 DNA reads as TGTGCCAGCAACCCGAGGATGACGGTCATGAACACTGAAGCTTTCTTT. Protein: CASNPRMTVMNTEAFF.

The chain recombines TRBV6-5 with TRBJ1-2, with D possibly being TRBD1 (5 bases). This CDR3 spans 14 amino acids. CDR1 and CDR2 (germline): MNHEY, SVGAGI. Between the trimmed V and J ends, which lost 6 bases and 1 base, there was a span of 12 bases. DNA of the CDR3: TGTGCCAGCAGGGTGGGGGGGAGTAACTATGGCTACACCTTC. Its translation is CASRVGGSNYGYTF.

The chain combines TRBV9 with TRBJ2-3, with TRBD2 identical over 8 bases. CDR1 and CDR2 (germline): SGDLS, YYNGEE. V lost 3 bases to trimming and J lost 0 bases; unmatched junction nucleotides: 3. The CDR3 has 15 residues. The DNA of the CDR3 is TGTGCCAGCAGCGGGTCTAGCGGGAGCACAGATACGCAGTATTTT. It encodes CASSGSSGSTDTQYF. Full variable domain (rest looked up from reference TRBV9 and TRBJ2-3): DSGVTQTPKHLITATGQRVTLRCSPRSGDLSVYWYQQSLDQGLQFLIQYYNGEERAKGNILERFSAQQFPDLHSELNLSSLELGDSALYFCASSGSSGSTDTQYFGPGTRLTVL.

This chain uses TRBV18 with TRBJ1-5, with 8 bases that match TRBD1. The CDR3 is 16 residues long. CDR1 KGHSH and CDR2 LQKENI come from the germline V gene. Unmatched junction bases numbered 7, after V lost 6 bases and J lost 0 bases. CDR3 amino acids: CASSPGTGNSNQPQHF. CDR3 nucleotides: TGTGCCAGCTCCCCTGGGACAGGCAATAGCAATCAGCCCCAGCATTTT.

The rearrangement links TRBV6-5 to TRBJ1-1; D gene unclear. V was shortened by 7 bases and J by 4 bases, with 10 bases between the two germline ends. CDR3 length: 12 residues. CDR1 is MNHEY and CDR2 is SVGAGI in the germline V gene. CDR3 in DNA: TGTGCCAGCAAGGAGGTATCCACTGAAGCTTTCTTT. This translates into CASKEVSTEAFF.

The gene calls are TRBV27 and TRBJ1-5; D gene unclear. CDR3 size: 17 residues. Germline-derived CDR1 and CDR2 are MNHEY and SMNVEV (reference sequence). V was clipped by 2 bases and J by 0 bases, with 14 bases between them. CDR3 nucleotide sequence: TGTGCCAGCAGTTTAGCCCCGGTGGGCTTTAGCAATCAGCCCCAGCATTTT. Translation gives CASSLAPVGFSNQPQHF.

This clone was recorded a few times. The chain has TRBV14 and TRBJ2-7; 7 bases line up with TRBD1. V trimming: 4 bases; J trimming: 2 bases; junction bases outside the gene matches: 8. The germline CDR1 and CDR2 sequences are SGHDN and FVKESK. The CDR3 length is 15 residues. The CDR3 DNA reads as TGTGCCAGCAGCCGAGCCTTGACAGGGACCTACGAGCAGTACTTC. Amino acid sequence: CASSRALTGTYEQYF.

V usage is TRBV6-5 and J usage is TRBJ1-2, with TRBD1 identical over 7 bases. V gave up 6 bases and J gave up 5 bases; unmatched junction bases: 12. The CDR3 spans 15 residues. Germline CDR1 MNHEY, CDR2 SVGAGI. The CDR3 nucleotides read TGTGCCAGCAGCCCCAAGGGGACAGAAAATTATGGCTACACCTTC. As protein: CASSPKGTENYGYTF.